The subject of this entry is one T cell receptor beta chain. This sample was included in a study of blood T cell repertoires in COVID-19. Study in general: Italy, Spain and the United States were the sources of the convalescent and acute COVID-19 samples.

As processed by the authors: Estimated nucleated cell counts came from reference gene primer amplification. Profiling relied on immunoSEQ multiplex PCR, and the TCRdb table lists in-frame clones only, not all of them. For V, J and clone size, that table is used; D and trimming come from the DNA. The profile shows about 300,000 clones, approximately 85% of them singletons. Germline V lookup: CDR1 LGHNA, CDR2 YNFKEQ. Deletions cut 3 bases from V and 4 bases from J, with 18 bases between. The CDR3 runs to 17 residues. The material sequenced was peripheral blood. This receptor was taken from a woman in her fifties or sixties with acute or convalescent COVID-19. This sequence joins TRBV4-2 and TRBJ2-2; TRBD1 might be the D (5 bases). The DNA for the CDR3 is TGTGCCAGCAGCCATACCACTCAGACAGTCCCCACCGGGGAGCTGTTTTTT. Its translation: CASSHTTQTVPTGELFF.